What follows are 24 T cell receptor beta chains derived from one specimen sequenced in a study of liver allograft versus peripheral blood T cells. Overall study context: Blood and transplanted-liver T cell receptor repertoires from recipients were compared.

Each CDR3 protein gets one entry after TCRdb re-called the reads with MiXCR. The sample carries over a thousand distinct CDR3 sequences, roughly two fifths recorded once. These receptors were obtained from a human patient who had a liver transplant. Some T cells may trace back to the graft donor.

Sample share makes this clonotype large. The chain uses TRBV27 and TRBJ1-2; TRBD1 matches 8 bases. The CDR3 length is 14 residues. Trimming took 6 bases from V and 5 from J; bases not matched to a gene: 8. In germline, CDR1 is MNHEY, CDR2 SMNVEV (reference sequence). The CDR3 region is CASSSQGDEYGYTF. CDR3 DNA: TGTGCCAGCAGCTCACAGGGGGATGAGTATGGCTACACCTTC.

This clonotype is large by share. The genes are TRBV29-1 and TRBJ2-7; tentative D call: TRBD2 (6 bases). V was trimmed by 7 bases and J by 0 bases, leaving 13 bases between them. Germline V gives CDR1 SQVTM, CDR2 ANQGSEA. CDR3 size: 13 residues. In DNA, the CDR3 is TGCAGCGCCGGGACTGTTAGCTCCTACGAGCAGTACTTC. It encodes CSAGTVSSYEQYF.

About this clonotype itself: One junction end does not reproduce the germline sequence, and a read error may be involved. The rearrangement uses TRBV6-1 and TRBJ1-2; maybe TRBD1 (6 bases). The germline V gene has CDR1 MNHNS and CDR2 SASEGT. The CDR3 is made up of 14 amino acids. The CDR3 spells CASSEGGQTYGYTF. DNA for the CDR3: TGTGCCAGCAGCGAAGGGGGGCAGACCTATGGCTACACCTTC.

The sample holds one count of this clonotype. The V and J genes are TRBV24-1 and TRBJ1-2; 7 bases are shared with TRBD1. CDR3 length: 13 residues. V lost 5 bases to trimming and J lost 4 bases; unmatched junction nucleotides: 3. Germline CDR1 and CDR2: KGHDR and SFDVKD. The CDR3 nucleotides are TGTGCCACCAGTGTGGCAGGGGGCTATGGCTACACCTTC. Its protein is CATSVAGGYGYTF.

V and J are TRBV12-3 or TRBV12-4 and TRBJ2-7, with D unclear. The CDR3 covers 11 residues. The V end lost 2 bases, the J end lost 6 bases, and 5 bases lay between the germline ends. CDR3 residues: CASSLKAEQYF. CDR3 nucleotides: TGTGCCAGCAGTTTAAAGGCCGAGCAGTACTTC.

By share, this clonotype ranks as medium-sized (0.01 to 0.1%). This chain connects TRBV7-9 to TRBJ2-7; D call uncertain. The germline V and J ends were trimmed by 5 bases and 7 bases, with 21 bases remaining between them. The length of the CDR3 is 15 residues. Germline V gives CDR1 SEHNR, CDR2 FQNEAQ (reference sequence). In DNA form, the CDR3 reads TGTGCCAGCAGCATAAGATATACCTCTCTCGGGGAGCAGTACTTC. Its translation: CASSIRYTSLGEQYF.

This clonotype was counted a few times. J is TRBJ2-3 and V is TRBV19; D might be TRBD2 (6 bases). Germline lookup yields CDR1 LNHDA and CDR2 SQIVND (reference sequence). Trimming took 4 bases from V and 2 from J, leaving 16 bases between them. The CDR3 consists of 16 residues. CDR3 bases: TGTGCCAGTAGTACCACTGGGGGGTTCCTCACAGATACGCAGTATTTT. It codes for CASSTTGGFLTDTQYF.

Judged by abundance, this clonotype is medium-sized. The V call is TRBV10-3, the J call TRBJ2-1; 14 nucleotides align to TRBD2. The CDR3 runs to 16 residues. The germline CDR1 and CDR2 sequences are ENHRY and SYGVKD. Trimming at V came to 2 bases and at J to 8 bases, leaving 5 bases not matched to a gene. The CDR3 spells CAISEDGTSGSDEQFF. CDR3 sequence (DNA): TGTGCCATCAGTGAGGATGGGACTAGCGGGAGCGATGAGCAGTTCTTC.

The rearrangement joins TRBV24-1 to TRBJ1-2; unclear D gene. Between the trimmed V and J ends, which lost 4 bases and 5 bases, there was a span of 10 bases. This CDR3 comprises 13 residues. From germline, CDR1 is KGHDR and CDR2 SFDVKD. CDR3 sequence (DNA): TGTGCCACCAGTGAATCCCAGAATTATGGCTACACCTTC. Residues: CATSESQNYGYTF.

Notes on this clonotype: A much bigger clone sits one base away, suggesting this may be a read error. The CDR3 reads CVSSPGGERTF. In nucleotides, the CDR3 is TGTGTCAGCAGCCCAGGAGGGGAAAGGACCTTC. The rearrangement links TRBV3-2 to TRBJ1-2. TRBV3-2 is noted as a pseudogene. The CDR3 extends over 11 amino acids.

In its sample, this clonotype was seen a few times. The rearrangement joins TRBV28 to TRBJ1-4, with 8 bases aligning to TRBD1. Germline lookup yields CDR1 MDHEN and CDR2 SYDVKM. The CDR3 is made up of 15 amino acids. J lost 5 bases, V lost 6 bases, and 8 bases had no gene match. The CDR3: CASRRAGGANEKLFF. For the CDR3, the DNA is TGTGCCAGCAGGAGGGCAGGGGGCGCGAATGAAAAACTGTTTTTT.

This clonotype was found many times. The chain employs TRBV30 and TRBJ2-7, with a possible D match to TRBD2 (5 bases). V lost 2 bases to trimming and J lost 4 bases, with 12 bases between them. Germline values: CDR1 GTSNPN, CDR2 SVGIG (reference sequence). This CDR3 contains 13 residues. Here the CDR3 DNA reads TGTGCCTGGAGTAAGGGAGCCAATTACGAGCAGTACTTC. Translating it yields CAWSKGANYEQYF.

The chain is built from TRBV9 and TRBJ2-7; 9 bases are shared with TRBD1. J lost 3 bases, V lost 0 bases, and 4 bases had no gene match. The germline gives CDR1 SGDLS, CDR2 YYNGEE. The CDR3 consists of 15 residues. The CDR3 DNA is TGTGCCAGCAGCGTAGCTGGGACAGGGTTCTACGAGCAGTACTTC. Translating it yields CASSVAGTGFYEQYF.

By proportion, this clonotype is medium-sized. This sequence joins TRBV29-1 and TRBJ2-1; a possible D gene is TRBD2 (5 bases). Trimming left V 3 bases short and J 4 bases short, with 25 bases between. The V gene's germline CDR1 is SQVTM and CDR2 ANQGSEA. The CDR3 has 18 residues. This CDR3 is CSVEGDMSRTFTYNEQFF. The CDR3 bases are TGCAGCGTTGAGGGTGACATGTCAAGGACTTTCACTTACAATGAGCAGTTCTTC.

This clonotype has only a few counts. The rearrangement uses TRBV30 and TRBJ1-3; D is possibly TRBD1 (5 bases). V lost 4 bases to trimming and J lost 4 bases, with 20 bases between them. Germline CDR1 GTSNPN, CDR2 SVGIG (reference sequence). The CDR3 runs to 16 residues. CDR3 residues: CAWTAWREGSGNTIYF. The CDR3 DNA reads TGTGCCTGGACCGCGTGGAGGGAGGGGTCCGGAAACACCATATATTTT.

This clonotype is categorized as medium-sized. This chain links TRBV19 with TRBJ2-7; no clear D. Germline V gives CDR1 LNHDA, CDR2 SQIVND (reference sequence). The length of the CDR3 is 15 residues. With 1 base removed from V and 0 bases from J, the gap between germline ends came to 10 bases. CDR3 coding DNA: TGTGCCAGTAGTATAGCAGAGGCAGGCTCCTACGAGCAGTACTTC. It encodes CASSIAEAGSYEQYF. The full variable domain, its missing parts supplied by reference TRBV19 and TRBJ2-7, is DGGITQSPKYLFRKEGQNVTLSCEQNLNHDAMYWYRQDPGQGLRLIYYSQIVNDFQKGDIAEGYSVSREKKESFPLTVTSAQKNPTAFYLCASSIAEAGSYEQYFGPGTRLTVT.

The V call is TRBV7-9, the J call TRBJ1-1; 7 bases align to TRBD1. Germline CDR1 SEHNR, CDR2 FQNEAQ (reference sequence). CDR3 length: 14 amino acids. The junction had 12 bases not matched to a gene; V was cut back by 3 bases and J by 11 bases. The CDR3 DNA follows: TGTGCCAGCAGCTTGGGACAGTCAACCTTAGGGGCTTTCTTT. It codes for CASSLGQSTLGAFF.

This chain links TRBV4-1 with TRBJ1-2; D not certain. V was pared by 0 bases and J by 6 bases, with 11 bases between. CDR1 and CDR2 (germline): MGHRA, YSYEKL. This CDR3 contains 14 residues. CDR3 sequence (DNA): TGCGCCAGCAGCCAAGAGGGGAGAACTGATGGCTACACCTTC. The encoded protein is CASSQEGRTDGYTF.

This clonotype is labeled as medium-sized. The chain links TRBV5-6 to TRBJ2-7, with TRBD2 as a possible D gene (6 bases). There are 14 residues in the CDR3. Germline V gene data show CDR1 as SGHDT and CDR2 as YYEEEE. Trimming removed 4 bases from V and 1 base from J, with 12 bases in between. The CDR3 sequence: CASSGAGRSYEQYF. CDR3 nucleotides: TGTGCCAGCAGCGGGGCAGGGAGGTCCTACGAGCAGTACTTC.

V gene TRBV7-2 combines with J gene TRBJ1-4; D ambiguous. The CDR3 spans 12 residues. Germline CDR1 is SGHTA and CDR2 is FQGNSA. Trimming removed 2 bases at V and 2 bases at J, with 0 bases between. The CDR3, as DNA: TGTGCCAGCAGCTTAACTAATGAAAAACTGTTTTTT. Translating gives CASSLTNEKLFF. Full variable domain (outside the CDR3, taken from reference TRBV7-2 and TRBJ1-4): GAGVSQSPSNKVTEKGKDVELRCDPISGHTALYWYRQSLGQGLEFLIYFQGNSAPDKSGLPSDRFSAERTGGSVSTLTIQRTQQEDSAVYLCASSLTNEKLFFGSGTQLSVL.

The chain combines TRBV2 with TRBJ1-4, with D hard to call. CDR3 size: 16 residues. Trimming left V 2 bases short and J 4 bases short, with 14 bases between. Looked up from germline, CDR1 is SNHLY and CDR2 is FYNNEI. The CDR3 nucleotides read TGTGCCAGCAGTGAAAGCAGGTTTGAGGGTAATGAAAAACTGTTTTTT. This sequence encodes CASSESRFEGNEKLFF. The whole variable domain, remainder taken from reference TRBV2 and TRBJ1-4, is EPEVTQTPSHQVTQMGQEVILRCVPISNHLYFYWYRQILGQKVEFLVSFYNNEISEKSEIFDDQFSVERPDGSNFTLKIRSTKLEDSAMYFCASSESRFEGNEKLFFGSGTQLSVL.

This clonotype is classed as medium-sized. The gene calls are TRBV5-6 and TRBJ1-5; D ambiguous. This CDR3 comprises 13 residues. V lost 0 bases and J lost 1, with 2 bases in between. The germline gives CDR1 SGHDT, CDR2 YYEEEE. The CDR3 bases are TGTGCCAGCAGCTTGGGGAGCAATCAGCCCCAGCATTTT. Translated, it gives CASSLGSNQPQHF.

This clonotype is medium-sized by share. V usage is TRBV28 and J usage is TRBJ1-2, with a tentative D call TRBD1 (5 bases). Trimming stripped 2 bases from V and 6 bases from J, with 13 bases between. Germline V lookup: CDR1 MDHEN, CDR2 SYDVKM. CDR3 size: 14 residues. Here the CDR3 reads CASSLVREKNGYTF. CDR3 DNA: TGTGCCAGCAGTTTAGTCAGGGAAAAAAATGGCTACACCTTC.

In its sample, this clonotype is large. The CDR3 DNA reads TGCAGCGCCTCGGGGGGTTTTAATTCACCCCTCCACTTT. This encodes CSASGGFNSPLHF. This chain uses TRBV29-1 with TRBJ1-6, with D maybe TRBD1 (5 bases). Deletions cut 7 bases from V and 6 bases from J, with 13 bases between. CDR3 size: 13 residues. CDR1 is SQVTM and CDR2 is ANQGSEA in the germline V gene. Supplemented by reference TRBV29-1 and TRBJ1-6, the full variable domain reads SAVISQKPSRDICQRGTSLTIQCQVDSQVTMMFWYRQQPGQSLTLIATANQGSEATYESGFVIDKFPISRPNLTFSTLTVSNMSPEDSSIYLCSASGGFNSPLHFGNGTRLTVT.